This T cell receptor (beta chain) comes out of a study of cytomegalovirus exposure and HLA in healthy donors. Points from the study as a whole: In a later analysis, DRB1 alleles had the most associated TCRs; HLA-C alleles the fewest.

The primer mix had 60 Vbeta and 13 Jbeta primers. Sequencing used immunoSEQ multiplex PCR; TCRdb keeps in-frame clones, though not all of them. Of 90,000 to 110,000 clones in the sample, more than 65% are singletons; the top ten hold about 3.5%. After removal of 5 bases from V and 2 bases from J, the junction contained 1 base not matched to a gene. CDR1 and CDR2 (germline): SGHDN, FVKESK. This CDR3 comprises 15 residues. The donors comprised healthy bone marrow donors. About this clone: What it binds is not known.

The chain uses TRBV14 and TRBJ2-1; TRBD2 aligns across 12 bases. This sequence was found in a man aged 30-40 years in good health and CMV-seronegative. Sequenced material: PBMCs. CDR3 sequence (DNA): TGTGCCAGCAGCACTAGCGGGGGGACCTACAATGAGCAGTTCTTC. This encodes CASSTSGGTYNEQFF. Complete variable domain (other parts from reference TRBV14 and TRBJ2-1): EAGVTQFPSHSVIEKGQTVTLRCDPISGHDNLYWYRRVMGKEIKFLLHFVKESKQDESGMPNNRFLAERTGGTYSTLKVQPAELEDSGVYFCASSTSGGTYNEQFFGPGTRLTVL.